Below, 18 T cell receptor beta chains from the same sample are listed, as sequenced in a study of T cell repertoires in cytomegalovirus infection. A single record per CDR3 protein comes from TCRdb applying MiXCR to the reads. This sample has 250,000 to 300,000 distinct CDR3 sequences; over 15% occur once, and the top ten carry about half. The sequenced material came from CD8+ T cells from PBMCs. Receptors were obtained from a human donor in good health (CMV status not recorded). Some clones in this sample may be carry-over from other donors' samples.

In its sample, this clonotype was seen a few times. The genes are TRBV7-8 and TRBJ1-5; D perhaps matches TRBD1 (6 bases). This CDR3 region has 15 residues. CDR1 and CDR2 from the germline V gene are SGHVS and FQNEAQ. Trimming removed 5 bases at V and 0 bases at J, with 11 bases between. The CDR3 loop reads CASSLQGNSNQPQHF. The CDR3 DNA follows: TGTGCCAGCAGCCTTCAGGGGAATAGCAATCAGCCCCAGCATTTT.

This clonotype was detected a few times. A single base separates this from a much larger clone, so it may be a read error. This chain joins TRBV6-8 and TRBJ2-3, with TRBD1 matching over 7 bases. After removal of 5 bases from V and 3 bases from J, the junction contained 2 bases not matched to a gene. The CDR3 is 13 residues long. Germline CDR1 and CDR2: MNHGY and SAAAGT. The CDR3 coding sequence is TGTGCCAGCAGTGACAGGGAAACAGATACGCAGTATTTT. This codes for CASSDRETDTQYF.

This clonotype came up many times. This chain connects TRBV7-9 to TRBJ2-1; possible D gene TRBD1, 6 bases. V shed 5 bases and J shed 8 bases, with 19 bases lying between them. This CDR3 is 15 amino acids long. CDR1 is SEHNR and CDR2 is FQNEAQ in the germline V gene (reference sequence). The CDR3 protein is CASSDGRGRLDEQFF. CDR3 coding DNA: TGTGCCAGCAGCGACGGCAGGGGACGTTTGGATGAGCAGTTCTTC.

J is TRBJ2-1 and V is TRBV6-2 or TRBV6-3; no clear D gene. V lost 0 bases and J lost 15, with 12 bases in between. The CDR3 has 12 residues. Germline CDR1 MNHEY, CDR2 SVGEGT. The CDR3 DNA reads as TGTGCCAGCAGTTACTCGTCCGACGACCTGTTCTTC. This gives the protein CASSYSSDDLFF.

This clonotype was observed many times. CDR3 sequence (DNA): TGCGCCAGCAGCTTCGGCCCTCCGTACAATGAGCAGTTCTTC. Amino acids: CASSFGPPYNEQFF. The chain recombines TRBV5-1 with TRBJ2-1, with no clear D. Trimming cost V 2 bases and J 4 bases, with 10 bases left between them. The CDR3 is made up of 14 amino acids. Germline loops: CDR1 SGHRS, CDR2 YFSETQ.

Points on this clonotype: This may stem from a read error, because a much larger clone lies one nucleotide away. The V call is TRBV6-6, the J call TRBJ1-5; no firm D call. The CDR3 consists of 12 residues. The germline gives CDR1 MNHNY, CDR2 SVGAGI (reference sequence). Trimming removed 10 bases at V and 5 bases at J, with 12 bases between. CDR3 DNA sequence: TGTGCCACCAGGTTCGTGGATCAGCCCCAGCATTTT. This translates into CATRFVDQPQHF.

The rearrangement uses TRBV20-1 and TRBJ1-2; D gene uncertain. This CDR3 contains 11 residues. Germline V gene data show CDR1 as DFQATT and CDR2 as SNEGSKA (reference sequence). The V end was cut by 2 bases, the J end by 6 bases, with 7 bases between. The CDR3 coding sequence is TGCAGTGCTAGACAGACAAATGGCTACACCTTC. Encoded protein: CSARQTNGYTF.

This clonotype was picked up a small number of times. The CDR3 loop reads CASSFRVLDGYTF. CDR3 coding DNA: TGTGCCAGCAGTTTTAGGGTTTTGGATGGCTACACCTTC. The chain recombines TRBV12-3 or TRBV12-4 with TRBJ1-2; unclear D gene. V dropped 3 bases and J dropped 6 bases, with 11 bases sitting between them. The CDR3 has 13 amino acids.

The rearrangement uses TRBV28 and TRBJ1-5; 7 bases match TRBD1. V was clipped by 4 bases and J by 3 bases; unmatched bases: 9. CDR1 and CDR2 from the germline V gene are MDHEN and SYDVKM. CDR3 length equals 16 residues. The CDR3 DNA is TGTGCCAGCAGTTCCCTCCGACAGGGCCACAATCAGCCCCAGCATTTT. Protein product: CASSSLRQGHNQPQHF.

This rearrangement joins TRBV7-3 to TRBJ2-1, with TRBD2 matching 9 bases. V trimming: 2 bases; J trimming: 8 bases; junction bases outside the gene matches: 13. The CDR3 is 17 amino acids. Germline values: CDR1 SGHTA, CDR2 FQGTGA. The CDR3 protein is CASSLERGGAALDEQFF. The DNA of the CDR3 is TGTGCCAGCAGCTTAGAACGCGGGGGGGCCGCGTTGGATGAGCAGTTCTTC.

The chain has TRBV9 and TRBJ2-3; D may be TRBD2 (6 bases). There are 14 residues in the CDR3. V shed 3 bases and J shed 2 bases, with 10 bases lying between them. Germline loops: CDR1 SGDLS, CDR2 YYNGEE. The CDR3 sequence: CASSAGLTTDTQYF. As DNA, the CDR3 is TGTGCCAGCAGCGCGGGACTTACCACAGATACGCAGTATTTT.

This chain links TRBV7-2 with TRBJ2-3, with D tentatively TRBD1 (6 bases). Germline V lookup: CDR1 SGHTA, CDR2 FQGNSA. The CDR3 covers 13 residues. Deletions cut 8 bases from V and 7 bases from J, with 16 bases between. The CDR3 region has the DNA TGTGCCAGCTTGGGGGCACCCGCGTATACGCAGTATTTT. It yields the protein CASLGAPAYTQYF.

The chain has TRBV7-4 and TRBJ1-1; maybe TRBD1 (6 bases). Looked up from germline, CDR1 is SGHVT and CDR2 is SQSDAQ. V lost 4 bases to trimming and J lost 6 bases, with 18 bases between them. The CDR3 is 15 amino acids. The CDR3 DNA is TGTGCCAGCAGCTCTCCTTTGGGGGCCTCAGCTGAAGCTTTCTTT. Amino acids: CASSSPLGASAEAFF.

This clonotype was observed a handful of times. The chain is built from TRBV29-1 and TRBJ1-2; 7 positions agree with TRBD1. The CDR3 runs 13 residues. Looked up from germline, CDR1 is SQVTM and CDR2 is ANQGSEA. V shed 5 bases, J shed 3 bases, and the junction held 6 bases outside the gene matches. This chain's CDR3 is CSVRQGSDYGYTF. CDR3 nucleotide sequence: TGCAGCGTTCGACAGGGCTCTGACTATGGCTACACCTTC.

This chain uses TRBV2 with TRBJ2-3; D is perhaps TRBD1 (6 bases). Per the germline V gene, CDR1 is SNHLY and CDR2 is FYNNEI. Trimming removed 8 bases at V and 2 bases at J, with 11 bases between. This CDR3 is 13 amino acids long. The DNA of the CDR3 is TGTGCCAGCCCGGGACACTTCACAGATACGCAGTATTTT. Protein product: CASPGHFTDTQYF.

CDR3 in amino acids: CASSLEAYIGEKLFF. DNA for the CDR3: TGCGCCAGCAGCTTGGAGGCCTATATTGGAGAAAAACTGTTTTTT. The rearrangement joins TRBV5-1 to TRBJ1-4; D gene unclear. Trimming took 0 bases from V and 8 from J, leaving 14 bases between them. CDR3 size: 15 residues. Germline V lookup: CDR1 SGHRS, CDR2 YFSETQ.

This clonotype occurred many times. This rearrangement joins TRBV12-3 or TRBV12-4 to TRBJ1-2; 7 positions agree with TRBD1. CDR3 size: 13 residues. V lost 5 bases, J lost 3 bases, and 3 bases stayed unmatched. The CDR3 region is CASSPTGDYGYTF. The DNA for the CDR3 is TGTGCCAGCAGTCCTACAGGGGACTATGGCTACACCTTC.

This clonotype has only a few counts. The V and J genes are TRBV20-1 and TRBJ1-2; 7 positions match TRBD1. V shed 6 bases and J 2 bases; nucleotides not matched to a gene: 12. Per the germline V gene, CDR1 is DFQATT and CDR2 is SNEGSKA (reference sequence). This CDR3 region has 15 residues. Here the CDR3 reads CSAPVVDRVNYGYTF. CDR3 in DNA: TGCAGTGCCCCGGTCGTCGACAGGGTCAACTATGGCTACACCTTC.